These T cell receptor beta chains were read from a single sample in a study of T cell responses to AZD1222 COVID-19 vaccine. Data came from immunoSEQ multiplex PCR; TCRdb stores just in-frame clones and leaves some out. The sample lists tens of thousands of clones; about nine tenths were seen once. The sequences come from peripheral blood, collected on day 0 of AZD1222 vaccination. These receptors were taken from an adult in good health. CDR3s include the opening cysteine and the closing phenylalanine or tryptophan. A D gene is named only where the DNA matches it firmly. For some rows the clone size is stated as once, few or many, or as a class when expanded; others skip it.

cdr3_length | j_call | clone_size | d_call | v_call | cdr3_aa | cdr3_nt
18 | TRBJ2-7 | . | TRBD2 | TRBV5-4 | CASSAGASGGDVPYEQYF | TGTGCCAGCAGCGCTGGTGCTAGCGGGGGGGATGTTCCCTACGAGCAGTACTTC
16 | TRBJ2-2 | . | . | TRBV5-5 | CASSLAGGTNTGELFF | TGTGCCAGCAGCTTGGCTGGCGGGACGAACACCGGGGAGCTGTTTTTT
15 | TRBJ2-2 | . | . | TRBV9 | CASSVGGDGTGELFF | TGTGCCAGCAGCGTAGGGGGAGATGGCACCGGGGAGCTGTTTTTT
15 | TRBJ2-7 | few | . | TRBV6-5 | CASSRRGADSYEQYF | TGTGCCAGCAGTCGTCGAGGCGCGGATTCCTACGAGCAGTACTTC
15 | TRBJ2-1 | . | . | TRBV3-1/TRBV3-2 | CASSQDGTGYNEQFF | TGTGCCAGCAGCCAAGACGGGACGGGTTACAATGAGCAGTTCTTC
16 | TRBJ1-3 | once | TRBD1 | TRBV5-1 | CASSPVGQGAGNTIYF | TGCGCCAGCAGCCCGGTGGGACAGGGGGCTGGAAACACCATATATTTT
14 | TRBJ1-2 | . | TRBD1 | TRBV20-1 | CSASLGTEKMGYTF | TGCAGTGCTAGTCTCGGGACAGAAAAAATGGGCTACACCTTC
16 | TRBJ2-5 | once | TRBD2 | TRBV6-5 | CASSSLAGGREETQYF | TGTGCCAGCAGTTCATTAGCGGGAGGAAGGGAAGAGACCCAGTACTTC
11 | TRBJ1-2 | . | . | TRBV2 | CASQIERGYTF | TGTGCCAGCCAAATCGAAAGGGGCTACACCTTC
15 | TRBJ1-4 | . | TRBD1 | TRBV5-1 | CASSLWGQRDEKLFF | TGCGCCAGCAGCTTGTGGGGACAGAGGGATGAAAAACTGTTTTTT
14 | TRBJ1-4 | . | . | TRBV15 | CATSTEATNEKLFF | TGTGCCACCAGCACAGAGGCGACTAATGAAAAACTGTTTTTT
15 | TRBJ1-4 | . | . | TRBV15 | CATSREGSRDEKLFF | TGTGCCACCAGCAGAGAGGGCAGTCGAGATGAAAAACTGTTTTTT
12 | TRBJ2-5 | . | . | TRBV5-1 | CASSLGLETQYF | TGCGCCAGCAGCTTGGGGTTGGAGACCCAGTACTTC
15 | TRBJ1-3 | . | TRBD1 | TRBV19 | CASSREGASGNTIYF | TGTGCCAGTTCCAGAGAGGGGGCTAGTGGAAACACCATATATTTT
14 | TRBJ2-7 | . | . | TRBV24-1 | CATSTRPDPYEQYF | TGTGCCACCAGTACCCGGCCTGATCCTTACGAGCAGTACTTC
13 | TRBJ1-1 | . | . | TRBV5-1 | CASSYDRSTEAFF | TGCGCCAGCAGCTATGACAGATCCACTGAAGCTTTCTTT
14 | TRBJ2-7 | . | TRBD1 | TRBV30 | CAWTTGTGFFEQYF | TGTGCCTGGACCACCGGGACAGGGTTCTTCGAGCAGTACTTC
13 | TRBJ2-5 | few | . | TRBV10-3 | CAINRGPEETQYF | TGTGCCATCAACCGGGGGCCGGAGGAGACCCAGTACTTC
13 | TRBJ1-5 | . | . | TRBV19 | CASRDRYNQPQHF | TGTGCCAGTAGGGATCGCTACAATCAGCCCCAGCATTTT
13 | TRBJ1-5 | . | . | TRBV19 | CASSIMDDQPQHF | TGTGCCAGTAGTATAATGGATGATCAGCCCCAGCATTTT
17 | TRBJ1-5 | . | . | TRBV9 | CASSPSPPGGSNQPQHF | TGTGCCAGCAGCCCGAGCCCCCCGGGGGGCAGCAATCAGCCCCAGCATTTT
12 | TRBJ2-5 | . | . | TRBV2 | CASSGTEQTQYF | TGTGCCAGCAGTGGGACAGAGCAGACCCAGTACTTC
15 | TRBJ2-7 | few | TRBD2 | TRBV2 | CASSSTSGLSYEQYF | TGTGCCAGCAGTTCAACTAGCGGGTTATCCTACGAGCAGTACTTC
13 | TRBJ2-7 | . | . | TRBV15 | CATSRDMAYEQYF | TGTGCCACCAGCAGAGATATGGCGTACGAGCAGTACTTC
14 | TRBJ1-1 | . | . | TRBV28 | CASSRRGGNTEAFF | TGTGCCAGCAGCCGCCGGGGGGGGAACACTGAAGCTTTCTTT
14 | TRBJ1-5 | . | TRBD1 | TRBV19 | CASSIAGGGQPQHF | TGTGCCAGTAGTATTGCAGGGGGCGGTCAGCCCCAGCATTTT
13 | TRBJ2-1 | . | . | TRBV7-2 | CASSSYRSNEQFF | TGTGCCAGCAGCTCCTACAGGAGCAATGAGCAGTTCTTC
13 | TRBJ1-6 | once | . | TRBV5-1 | CASSLGPVRPLHF | TGCGCCAGCAGCTTGGGACCGGTTAGACCCCTCCACTTT
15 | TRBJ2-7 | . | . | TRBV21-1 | CASSSRVYRGDEQYF | TGTGCCAGCAGCTCCCGGGTTTACAGGGGCGACGAGCAGTACTTC
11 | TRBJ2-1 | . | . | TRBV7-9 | CARRGHNEQFF | TGTGCTCGGAGGGGCCACAATGAGCAGTTCTTC
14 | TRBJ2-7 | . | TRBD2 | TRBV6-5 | CASSPSGSLDEQYF | TGTGCCAGCAGTCCCAGCGGGAGTCTCGACGAGCAGTACTTC
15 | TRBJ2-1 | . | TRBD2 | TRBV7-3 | CASSLGAGAPGEQFF | TGTGCCAGCAGCTTGGGAGCGGGGGCTCCGGGTGAGCAGTTCTTC
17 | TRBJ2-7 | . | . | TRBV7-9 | CASSLDWGHRPSYEQYF | TGTGCCAGCAGCTTGGACTGGGGACACCGCCCATCCTACGAGCAGTACTTC
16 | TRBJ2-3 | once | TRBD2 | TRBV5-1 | CASSLEKLAGVDTQYF | TGCGCCAGCAGCTTGGAAAAACTAGCGGGAGTAGATACGCAGTATTTT
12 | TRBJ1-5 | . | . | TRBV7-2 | CASSSFGQPQHF | TGTGCCAGCAGCTCTTTTGGTCAGCCCCAGCATTTT
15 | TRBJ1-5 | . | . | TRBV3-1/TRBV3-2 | CASSHSGEGNQPQHF | TGTGCCAGCAGCCATTCGGGAGAAGGCAATCAGCCCCAGCATTTT
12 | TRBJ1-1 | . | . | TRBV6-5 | CASSFLPAEAFF | TGTGCCAGCAGTTTCCTCCCGGCTGAAGCTTTCTTT
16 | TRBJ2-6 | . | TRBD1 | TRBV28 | CASSSATGSGANVLTF | TGTGCCAGCAGTTCCGCGACAGGGTCCGGGGCCAACGTCCTGACTTTC
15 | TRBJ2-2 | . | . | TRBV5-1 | CASSPTVSNTGELFF | TGCGCCAGCAGCCCGACTGTTTCAAACACCGGGGAGCTGTTTTTT
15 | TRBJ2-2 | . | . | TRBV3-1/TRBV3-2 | CASSRGATDTGELFF | TGTGCCAGCAGCCGAGGGGCCACGGACACCGGGGAGCTGTTTTTT
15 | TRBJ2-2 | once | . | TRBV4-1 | CASSQILVGAGELFF | TGCGCCAGCAGCCAAATCCTAGTGGGTGCCGGGGAGCTGTTTTTT